This T cell receptor (beta chain) was sequenced during a study of T-cell memory formation after mild COVID-19. A few counts support this clonotype. This CDR3 region has 11 residues. Trimming took 6 bases from V and 7 from J, leaving 9 bases between them. CDR1 DFQATT and CDR2 SNEGSKA come from the germline V gene (reference sequence). TCR alpha and TCR beta cDNA libraries carrying sample barcodes and UMIs were produced by 5'RACE using constant-segment primers. TCRdb ran MiXCR on the 5' RACE reads and lists one entry per CDR3 protein. This sample yields about 360,000 distinct CDR3 sequences, of which 10% to 15% are seen a single time; over 20% belongs to the top ten.

The material sequenced was PBMCs or a T cell subset sorted from them (not recorded which). The TCR originated in a man between 18 and 35 years old who had mild COVID-19 (a few samples of this study predate the infection). Cell type and time point are not known. The chain recombines TRBV20-1 with TRBJ2-2, with unresolved D. The DNA of the CDR3 is TGCAGTGCCGCTCCGGGCGGGGAGCTGTTTTTT. It yields the protein CSAAPGGELFF.